Shown below are 19 T cell receptor beta chains from a single sample sequenced in a study of STAT5B mutations in CD4+ large granular lymphocyte leukemia. Assay: immunoSEQ multiplex PCR; the TCRdb copy retains only in-frame clones and omits some. The repertoire holds approximately 28,000 clones, with about 89% as singletons. The sequenced sample was CD4+ T cells from blood buffy coats. All receptors come from a human donor in good health.

The rearrangement links TRBV10-3 to TRBJ1-5; D not resolved. V shed 3 bases and J shed 1 base, with 16 bases lying between them. The CDR3 has 17 residues. Germline V gene lookup returns CDR1 ENHRY and CDR2 SYGVKD. CDR3 in amino acids: CAISEGQSRVSNQPQHF. The CDR3 DNA is TGTGCCATCAGTGAAGGGCAGTCGAGAGTAAGCAATCAGCCCCAGCATTTT.

The gene calls are TRBV10-2 and TRBJ2-7; maybe TRBD1 (6 bases). CDR1 is WSHSY and CDR2 is SAAADI in the germline V gene. The CDR3 is 19 amino acids. Trimming pared 0 bases from V and 3 bases from J, leaving 24 bases between. CDR3 sequence (DNA): TGCGCCAGCAGTGAGTCGAAGAGACAGGCCAACCTAGGAGACTACGAGCAGTACTTC. Translation: CASSESKRQANLGDYEQYF.

The V call is TRBV23-1, the J call TRBJ1-4; TRBD1 matches at 7 bases. TRBV23-1 is an ORF, and what it does is uncertain. The junction had 5 bases not matched to a gene; V was cut back by 1 base and J by 3 bases. The CDR3 consists of 16 residues. For the CDR3, the DNA is TGCGCCAGCAGTCAATTAAGGGGGCAGGCTAATGAAAAACTGTTTTTT. This codes for CASSQLRGQANEKLFF.

The chain combines TRBV11-2 with TRBJ2-3; D unresolved. Germline V gene sequence: CDR1 SGHAT, CDR2 FQNNGV. V was shortened by 4 bases and J by 14 bases, with 10 bases between the two germline ends. The CDR3 spans 10 residues. CDR3 sequence (DNA): TGTGCCAGCAGCTCCGGACGCTGGTATTTT. It codes for CASSSGRWYF.

The genes are TRBV19 and TRBJ1-3; possibly TRBD1 for D (5 bases). Trimming removed 5 bases from V and 0 bases from J, with 11 bases in between. CDR1 and CDR2 (germline): LNHDA, SQIVND (reference sequence). This CDR3 contains 15 residues. The CDR3 DNA sequence: TGTGCCAGTAGTCTCTTAGGGGACTCTGGAAACACCATATATTTT. Its translation: CASSLLGDSGNTIYF. The full variable domain, in which reference TRBV19 and TRBJ1-3 provide the parts outside the CDR3, is DGGITQSPKYLFRKEGQNVTLSCEQNLNHDAMYWYRQDPGQGLRLIYYSQIVNDFQKGDIAEGYSVSREKKESFPLTVTSAQKNPTAFYLCASSLLGDSGNTIYFGEGSWLTVV.

V and J are TRBV10-3 and TRBJ1-1, with D perhaps matching TRBD1 (5 bases). The CDR3 has 14 residues. Between the trimmed V and J ends, which lost 10 bases and 0 bases, there was a span of 15 bases. CDR1 is ENHRY and CDR2 is SYGVKD in the germline V gene. CDR3 nucleotides: TGTGCCACCGGCCCCAAGGGGCTGAACACTGAAGCTTTCTTT. Translating it yields CATGPKGLNTEAFF.

The rearrangement links TRBV11-2 to TRBJ2-7, with D tentatively TRBD2 (6 bases). Looked up from germline, CDR1 is SGHAT and CDR2 is FQNNGV. The length of the CDR3 is 15 residues. V was shortened by 0 bases and J by 3 bases, with 12 bases between the two germline ends. The CDR3 region is CASSLDLTGGYEQYF. CDR3 nucleotides: TGTGCCAGCAGCTTAGATTTGACCGGGGGCTACGAGCAGTACTTC.

The chain has TRBV6-5 and TRBJ1-1, with a weak D call TRBD1 (5 bases). V shed 4 bases and J shed 1 base, with 7 bases lying between them. The CDR3 has 13 amino acids. Germline lookup yields CDR1 MNHEY and CDR2 SVGAGI. The CDR3: CASSLQENTEAFF. The CDR3 bases are TGTGCCAGCAGTTTACAGGAGAACACTGAAGCTTTCTTT.

The gene calls are TRBV5-1 and TRBJ1-3; 7 bases align to TRBD1. CDR1 and CDR2 from the germline V gene are SGHRS and YFSETQ. J lost 0 bases, V lost 2 bases, and 8 bases had no gene match. CDR3 length: 17 amino acids. The CDR3 sequence: CASSFDRVIGSGNTIYF. The CDR3 DNA reads TGCGCCAGCAGCTTCGACAGGGTAATTGGCTCTGGAAACACCATATATTTT.

The gene calls are TRBV5-1 and TRBJ1-4, with D possibly being TRBD1 (5 bases). The CDR3 is 15 amino acids. V was clipped by 3 bases and J by 8 bases, with 17 bases between them. Germline V CDR1 and CDR2: SGHRS, YFSETQ. Written as DNA, the CDR3 is TGCGCCAGCAGCTGGGCTATGGGGGGAGAGGAAAAACTGTTTTTT. Its translation is CASSWAMGGEEKLFF.

The V gene is TRBV19, the J gene TRBJ2-4, with D unresolved. Germline lookup yields CDR1 LNHDA and CDR2 SQIVND (reference sequence). The CDR3 covers 12 residues. V lost 10 bases, J lost 4 bases, and 11 bases lay in between. CDR3 in amino acids: CATAPTKNIQYF. The CDR3 bases are TGTGCCACCGCTCCTACTAAAAACATTCAGTACTTC.

The chain carries TRBV29-1 and TRBJ2-3; D unresolved. Germline V gives CDR1 SQVTM, CDR2 ANQGSEA. Trimming took 6 bases from V and 0 from J, leaving 16 bases between them. The CDR3 runs to 15 residues. The CDR3 spells CSVHWGGVSTDTQYF. The CDR3 DNA reads TGCAGCGTCCACTGGGGTGGGGTTAGCACAGATACGCAGTATTTT.

This chain links TRBV27 with TRBJ2-7; 11 bases match TRBD1. The CDR3 contains 14 residues. From germline, CDR1 is MNHEY and CDR2 SMNVEV (reference sequence). Trimming at V came to 5 bases and at J to 3 bases, leaving 3 bases not matched to a gene. In nucleotides, the CDR3 is TGTGCCAGCAGTGCAGGGACAGGGGGCTACGAGCAGTACTTC. Translation gives CASSAGTGGYEQYF.

This clone appeared a single time. The chain employs TRBV7-9 and TRBJ2-5, with D possibly being TRBD1 or TRBD2 (5 bases each). The ends were cut back, 5 bases at V and 3 bases at J, with 16 bases in the middle. From germline, CDR1 is SEHNR and CDR2 FQNEAQ (reference sequence). CDR3 size: 15 residues. The CDR3 reads CASSRGEQLKETQYF. Written as DNA, the CDR3 is TGTGCCAGCAGCCGGGGCGAACAGTTGAAAGAGACCCAGTACTTC. The whole variable domain, remainder taken from reference TRBV7-9 and TRBJ2-5, is DTGVSQNPRHKITKRGQNVTFRCDPISEHNRLYWYRQTLGQGPEFLTYFQNEAQLEKSRLLSDRFSAERPKGSFSTLEIQRTEQGDSAMYLCASSRGEQLKETQYFGPGTRLLVL.

The gene calls are TRBV19 and TRBJ2-7, with 13 nucleotides matching TRBD2. Per the germline V gene, CDR1 is LNHDA and CDR2 is SQIVND (reference sequence). With V trimmed by 5 bases and J by 4 bases, 8 bases remained unmatched. The CDR3 consists of 16 residues. CDR3 bases: TGTGCCAGTAGTGCGACGGGACTAGCGGGAAGTTACGAGCAGTACTTC. It yields the protein CASSATGLAGSYEQYF.

The chain carries TRBV27 and TRBJ2-1, with TRBD2 identical over 10 bases. The CDR3 loop spans 15 amino acids. Unmatched junction bases numbered 5, after V lost 5 bases and J lost 4 bases. The V gene's germline CDR1 is MNHEY and CDR2 SMNVEV (reference sequence). The CDR3 spells CASSRLAGEYNEQFF. The CDR3 region has the DNA TGTGCCAGCAGTCGCCTAGCGGGAGAGTACAATGAGCAGTTCTTC.

The chain joins TRBV27 to TRBJ1-5; 12 bases agree with TRBD1. This CDR3 has 17 residues. Losses at the gene ends were 5 bases for V and 3 bases for J; bases not matched to a gene: 8. Germline loops: CDR1 MNHEY, CDR2 SMNVEV (reference sequence). In DNA form, the CDR3 reads TGTGCCAGCAGTACCTACCGGGACAGGGGGCTCAATCAGCCCCAGCATTTT. It translates to CASSTYRDRGLNQPQHF.

This sequence joins TRBV6-1 and TRBJ2-1, with TRBD2 matching over 8 bases. V trimming: 5 bases; J trimming: 0 bases; junction bases outside the gene matches: 3. Germline values: CDR1 MNHNS, CDR2 SASEGT. CDR3 length equals 15 residues. Here the CDR3 reads CASSLAGSSYNEQFF. The DNA of the CDR3 is TGTGCCAGCAGTTTAGCGGGGAGCTCCTACAATGAGCAGTTCTTC.

This clone occurred a few times. The chain uses TRBV5-1 and TRBJ1-1, with D unclear. Germline V lookup: CDR1 SGHRS, CDR2 YFSETQ. V was cut by 1 base and J by 1 base, with 5 bases left in between. This CDR3 has 13 amino acids. This chain's CDR3 is CASSLMGNTEAFF. The CDR3 bases are TGCGCCAGCAGCTTGATGGGGAACACTGAAGCTTTCTTT.